The 27 T cell receptor beta chains below were found in one sample sequenced in a study of vaccination and CD4 T cells after COVID-19. The Oncomine TCR Beta short-read assay was applied to DNA of cultured CD4+ T cells. TCRdb called the PCR reads again in MiXCR, with one record for every CDR3 protein. The table has several thousand distinct CDR3 sequences, roughly 36% seen once. The sample's treatment: roughly nine-day PBMC culture with coronavirus spike peptide pools or control peptides (ViraFEST assay). Samples of CD4+ T cells were obtained from the unexposed donor before the COVID-19 pandemic (2011-2018). Antigens of these TCRs are unknown. The specimen sequenced was CD4+ T cells from blood, cultured in vitro. These receptors were collected from a human donor in good health.

This clonotype has just one count. V usage is TRBV5-1 and J usage is TRBJ1-3; no firm D call. Trimming shortened V by 2 bases and J by 0 bases, and 12 bases separated the two germline ends. The CDR3 sequence is 16 residues long. Germline CDR1 SGHRS, CDR2 YFSETQ. This CDR3 reads CASSLGRDGSGNTIYF. DNA for the CDR3: TGCGCCAGCAGCTTAGGACGGGATGGCTCTGGAAACACCATATATTTT.

The chain has TRBV19 and TRBJ1-2, with 8 bases that match TRBD1. This CDR3 region has 16 residues. From germline, CDR1 is LNHDA and CDR2 SQIVND (reference sequence). The ends lost 4 bases at V and 4 bases at J; junction bases unmatched: 11. This CDR3 reads CASSKSRQGLGYGYTF. Written as DNA, the CDR3 is TGTGCCAGTAGTAAAAGCCGACAGGGGCTGGGCTATGGCTACACCTTC.

The chain recombines TRBV7-8 with TRBJ1-1, with D tentatively TRBD1 (6 bases). The V gene's germline CDR1 is SGHVS and CDR2 FQNEAQ. V dropped 4 bases and J dropped 1 base, with 16 bases sitting between them. The CDR3 totals 16 residues. The CDR3 DNA follows: TGTGCCAGCAGCTCTAGACCTCAGGGGAAGAACACTGAAGCTTTCTTT. Its translation: CASSSRPQGKNTEAFF.

The J gene is TRBJ1-4, the V gene TRBV7-9; D unclear. V lost 2 bases, J lost 4 bases, and 2 bases lay in between. This CDR3 has 12 amino acids. Germline CDR1 and CDR2: SEHNR and FQNEAQ (reference sequence). CDR3 sequence (DNA): TGTGCCAGCAGCTTACATAATGAAAAACTGTTTTTT. This sequence encodes CASSLHNEKLFF.

This clonotype showed up just a few times. The rearrangement links TRBV6-1 to TRBJ2-2; D gene ambiguous. CDR3 length: 15 residues. Trimming shortened V by 4 bases and J by 5 bases, and 14 bases separated the two germline ends. Germline loops: CDR1 MNHNS, CDR2 SASEGT. In nucleotides, the CDR3 is TGTGCCAGCAGTGCGAAAGATTCTGGGACCGGGGAGCTGTTTTTT. Translating gives CASSAKDSGTGELFF.

This clonotype came up a few times. The chain uses TRBV5-4 and TRBJ2-1; the D gene is possibly TRBD1 (6 bases). CDR3 length: 13 residues. Germline V CDR1 and CDR2: SGHNT, YYREEE (reference sequence). Trimming removed 4 bases at V and 6 bases at J, with 11 bases between. The CDR3 bases are TGTGCCAGCAGCGCCATACAGGGCAATGAGCAGTTCTTC. The encoded protein is CASSAIQGNEQFF.

This clonotype has only a few counts. The J gene is TRBJ1-2, the V gene TRBV5-4; the D gene is possibly TRBD1 (5 bases). The CDR3 sequence is 13 residues long. The germline V gene encodes CDR1 SGHNT and CDR2 YYREEE (reference sequence). V was cut by 4 bases and J by 2 bases, with 9 bases left in between. The CDR3 is CASSRGLNYGYTF. The CDR3 DNA reads TGTGCCAGCAGCAGGGGCCTAAACTATGGCTACACCTTC.

The chain employs TRBV30 and TRBJ2-1; possibly TRBD2 for D (5 bases). The V end was cut by 2 bases, the J end by 0 bases, with 17 bases between. The CDR3 length is 17 residues. From germline, CDR1 is GTSNPN and CDR2 SVGIG (reference sequence). The CDR3 DNA sequence: TGTGCCTGGAGTCCCAATCCACAGCGGAGCTCCTACAATGAGCAGTTCTTC. Translated: CAWSPNPQRSSYNEQFF.

This chain connects TRBV5-1 to TRBJ1-1; D not certain. This CDR3 is built from 13 residues. Trimming removed 2 bases at V and 1 base at J, with 6 bases between. Germline CDR1 reads SGHRS; CDR2 reads YFSETQ. DNA for the CDR3: TGCGCCAGCAGCTTAAAGAGGAACACTGAAGCTTTCTTT. It codes for CASSLKRNTEAFF.

This sequence joins TRBV6-5 and TRBJ2-7, with D perhaps matching TRBD1 (5 bases). The V end lost 0 bases, the J end lost 2 bases, and 17 bases lay between the germline ends. The length of the CDR3 is 17 residues. Germline-derived CDR1 and CDR2 are MNHEY and SVGAGI. The CDR3, as DNA: TGTGCCAGCAGTTACTCGATTCAGGGTAGTGGGGCCTACGAGCAGTACTTC. It specifies CASSYSIQGSGAYEQYF.

The genes are TRBV20-1 and TRBJ2-1; tentatively, D is TRBD2 (5 bases). The V end was cut by 5 bases, the J end by 5 bases, with 16 bases between. The V gene's germline CDR1 is DFQATT and CDR2 SNEGSKA (reference sequence). The CDR3 loop spans 14 amino acids. The CDR3 coding sequence is TGCAGTGCTGAGGGCAGTGCCCTAAACAATGAGCAGTTCTTC. Protein product: CSAEGSALNNEQFF.

V usage is TRBV6-5 and J usage is TRBJ1-1; D may be TRBD1 (5 bases). Germline assignment: CDR1 MNHEY and CDR2 SVGAGI. The CDR3 runs 17 residues. The ends were cut back, 4 bases at V and 0 bases at J, with 18 bases in the middle. In nucleotides, the CDR3 is TGTGCCAGCAGTTTTCTCGACTTGGGGCCAGTGAACACTGAAGCTTTCTTT. It translates to CASSFLDLGPVNTEAFF.

In nucleotides, the CDR3 is TGTGCCAGCAGCGACCGGGACACGAGGAGGGGCTACACCTTC. Encoded protein: CASSDRDTRRGYTF. This chain uses TRBV7-4 with TRBJ1-2, with D possibly TRBD1 on 6 matching bases. CDR3 length: 14 amino acids. Germline CDR1 reads SGHVT; CDR2 reads SQSDAQ. Deletions cut 5 bases from V and 8 bases from J, with 18 bases between.

The chain recombines TRBV27 with TRBJ1-5; TRBD1 might be the D (5 bases). V lost 1 base to trimming and J lost 4 bases, with 17 bases between them. Germline V gene lookup returns CDR1 MNHEY and CDR2 SMNVEV (reference sequence). CDR3 size: 17 residues. The CDR3 here is CASSLYNPGLGNQPQHF. In DNA form, the CDR3 reads TGTGCCAGCAGTTTATACAACCCGGGGCTCGGGAATCAGCCCCAGCATTTT.

The chain employs TRBV20-1 and TRBJ2-5; D may match TRBD1 or TRBD2 (6 bases each). The CDR3 extends over 18 amino acids. CDR1 and CDR2 (germline): DFQATT, SNEGSKA (reference sequence). V was cut by 2 bases and J by 0 bases, with 22 bases left in between. The CDR3 protein is CSARPLGGQRKNQETQYF. In DNA form, the CDR3 reads TGCAGTGCTAGACCCCTCGGGGGCCAGCGGAAGAACCAAGAGACCCAGTACTTC.

This chain uses TRBV6-4 with TRBJ2-1, with D unclear. V gave up 3 bases and J gave up 4 bases, with 13 bases separating them. CDR1 and CDR2 from the germline V gene are MRHNA and SNTAGT. This CDR3 has 15 amino acids. The CDR3 coding sequence is TGTGCCAGCAGTGAGGAGTTTACGCGTTACAATGAGCAGTTCTTC. It specifies CASSEEFTRYNEQFF.

This chain joins TRBV5-1 and TRBJ2-7; D is perhaps TRBD2 (6 bases). CDR3 size: 13 residues. The V gene lost 4 bases and the J gene lost 4 bases, with 12 bases spanning the gap. Germline CDR1 and CDR2: SGHRS and YFSETQ. The CDR3 sequence: CASSTLGGYEQYF. Here the CDR3 DNA reads TGCGCCAGCAGCACCCTGGGAGGATACGAGCAGTACTTC.

The chain uses TRBV2 and TRBJ1-5; D is perhaps TRBD1 (5 bases). The germline V gene encodes CDR1 SNHLY and CDR2 FYNNEI. The germline V and J ends were trimmed by 8 bases and 1 base, with 15 bases remaining between them. The CDR3 is made up of 15 amino acids. This chain's CDR3 is CASGGTWRSNQPQHF. DNA of the CDR3: TGTGCCAGCGGAGGGACTTGGAGAAGCAATCAGCCCCAGCATTTT.

The rearrangement links TRBV20-1 to TRBJ1-5; no clear D gene. Germline V CDR1 and CDR2: DFQATT, SNEGSKA (reference sequence). The CDR3 loop spans 11 amino acids. V dropped 4 bases and J dropped 3 bases, with 4 bases sitting between them. In DNA form, the CDR3 reads TGCAGTGCTATGGACAATCAGCCCCAGCATTTT. It codes for CSAMDNQPQHF.

The chain is built from TRBV28 and TRBJ2-5; D unclear. The CDR3 covers 16 residues. Trimming shortened V by 0 bases and J by 1 base, and 12 bases separated the two germline ends. From germline, CDR1 is MDHEN and CDR2 SYDVKM. The CDR3 DNA reads TGTGCCAGCAGTTTATGGACCCTCAAGACCCAAGAGACCCAGTACTTC. Its translation is CASSLWTLKTQETQYF.

The table lists this clonotype with a few counts. The chain recombines TRBV30 with TRBJ1-1, with a possible D match to TRBD1 (5 bases). V was clipped by 0 bases and J by 2 bases, with 16 bases between them. The CDR3 has 16 amino acids. Germline V lookup: CDR1 GTSNPN, CDR2 SVGIG (reference sequence). The CDR3 spells CAWSVPLLGGNTEAFF. The CDR3 bases are TGTGCCTGGAGTGTACCTCTGCTCGGGGGTAACACTGAAGCTTTCTTT.

The V call is TRBV9, the J call TRBJ2-3, with 7 bases fitting TRBD2. This CDR3 is built from 13 residues. V lost 1 base, J lost 4 bases, and 0 bases stayed unmatched. Germline CDR1 and CDR2: SGDLS and YYNGEE. The CDR3 protein is CASSVREADTQYF. CDR3 bases: TGTGCCAGCAGCGTACGGGAGGCAGATACGCAGTATTTT.

The chain is built from TRBV10-1 and TRBJ2-4, with D perhaps given as TRBD1 or TRBD2 (6 bases each). Germline lookup yields CDR1 WNHNN and CDR2 SYGVQD (reference sequence). CDR3 size: 12 residues. Trimming removed 9 bases at V and 5 bases at J, with 11 bases between. The CDR3 region has the DNA TGCGCCAGAGGGGGGACCCAAAACATTCAGTACTTC. Its protein is CARGGTQNIQYF.

The CDR3 sequence is CAWSRQLYQPQHF. The CDR3 DNA reads TGTGCCTGGAGTAGACAGTTGTATCAGCCCCAGCATTTT. The gene calls are TRBV30 and TRBJ1-5; the D gene is possibly TRBD1 (5 bases). Trimming took 2 bases from V and 5 from J, leaving 10 bases between them. Germline CDR1 reads GTSNPN; CDR2 reads SVGIG (reference sequence). CDR3 length: 13 residues.

This clonotype was recorded a few times. The chain employs TRBV6-1 and TRBJ1-5; D is perhaps TRBD1 (5 bases). This CDR3 comprises 16 residues. The V end lost 7 bases, the J end lost 6 bases, and 22 bases lay between the germline ends. Per germline, CDR1 MNHNS and CDR2 SASEGT. The CDR3 bases are TGTGCCAGCAATAACGGGGCTACGGGAGGAGGTCAGCCCCAGCATTTT. It codes for CASNNGATGGGQPQHF.

Note on this clonotype: A much larger clone differs from this one at a single base, so this may be a read error. This chain links TRBV20-1 with TRBJ1-5; 8 bases line up with TRBD1. This CDR3 contains 15 residues. Trimming cost V 4 bases and J 6 bases; bases outside gene matches: 11. The germline CDR1 and CDR2 sequences are DFQATT and SNEGSKA (reference sequence). The CDR3: CSATSRAGGFQPQHF. CDR3 nucleotide sequence: TGCAGTGCTACCTCTCGGGCAGGGGGCTTTCAGCCCCAGCATTTT.

This clonotype was seen only a few times. The J gene is TRBJ1-6, the V gene TRBV6-1; possibly TRBD1 for D (6 bases). Trimming removed 7 bases at V and 7 bases at J, with 26 bases between. This CDR3 has 18 residues. Germline V gene sequence: CDR1 MNHNS, CDR2 SASEGT. The CDR3 DNA follows: TGTGCCAGCATCGGACAGACGGGGATCACGGAAGGGAATTCACCCCTCCACTTT. Its protein product is CASIGQTGITEGNSPLHF.